Sequencing of this T cell receptor beta chain was carried out in a study of T cells expressing NK-cell markers. Overall study results and limits: Several donors showed these clonotypes also leading the CD3+CD56-NKG2C+ fraction.

Per germline, CDR1 SQVTM and CDR2 ANQGSEA. The CDR3 sequence is 16 residues long. Comments on this clonotype: Its antigen is not known.

From the 5' RACE reads, TCRdb lists one entry per CDR3 protein and no DNA. The listing contains 550,000 to 600,000 distinct CDR3 sequences. The V gene is TRBV29-1, the J gene TRBJ2-6; absent DNA, TCRdb's TRBD1 call cannot be checked. This sequence was found in a young man in good health. The sequenced sample consisted of blood T cells: a sorted CD56 or NKG2C T cell subset, CD4+ or CD8+ T cells, or bulk PBMC T cells (not recorded which). The CDR3 loop is CSATPGQGTGANVLTF. Drawing the rest from reference TRBV29-1 and TRBJ2-6, the complete variable domain is SAVISQKPSRDICQRGTSLTIQCQVDSQVTMMFWYRQQPGQSLTLIATANQGSEATYESGFVIDKFPISRPNLTFSTLTVSNMSPEDSSIYLCSATPGQGTGANVLTFGAGSRLTVL.